The 7 T cell receptor beta chains below all came from one sample that was sequenced in a study of cytomegalovirus exposure and HLA in healthy donors. TCRdb keeps only in-frame clones here, not all; method: immunoSEQ multiplex PCR. The profile shows about 130,000 clones, about 80% of them singletons. Sequencing input: PBMCs. These receptors were taken from a man younger than 40 in good health and CMV-seropositive.

The rearrangement links TRBV28 to TRBJ1-2; perhaps TRBD1 as D (6 bases). This CDR3 region has 14 residues. V was shortened by 5 bases and J by 8 bases, with 18 bases between the two germline ends. Germline lookup yields CDR1 MDHEN and CDR2 SYDVKM. For the CDR3, the DNA is TGTGCCAGCAGTCCAGGGGTCCAGACGGGAGGCTACACCTTC. This codes for CASSPGVQTGGYTF.

Comments on this clone: Other nucleotide sequences in the sample specify the same CDR3. The chain recombines TRBV18 with TRBJ2-1; 9 positions match TRBD2. V shed 1 base and J 4 bases; nucleotides not matched to a gene: 2. Germline assignment: CDR1 KGHSH and CDR2 LQKENI. The CDR3 contains 15 residues. CDR3 coding DNA: TGTGCCAGCTCACCACTAGCGGGGGATTACAATGAGCAGTTCTTC. It codes for CASSPLAGDYNEQFF.

The chain is built from TRBV29-1 and TRBJ2-7; TRBD1 matches 10 bases. This CDR3 comprises 13 residues. In germline, CDR1 is SQVTM, CDR2 ANQGSEA. The V gene end was trimmed by 5 bases and the J gene end by 7 bases; junction bases not matched to a gene: 8. The chain's CDR3 is CSVLRQGAGEQYF. Here the CDR3 DNA reads TGCAGCGTTCTCCGACAGGGGGCGGGTGAGCAGTACTTC.

This sequence joins TRBV29-1 and TRBJ1-1, with 11 bases lining up with TRBD1. The V gene's germline CDR1 is SQVTM and CDR2 ANQGSEA. CDR3 length equals 14 residues. Trimming took 7 bases from V and 2 from J; bases not matched to a gene: 6. The CDR3 loop is CSGGTGGVNTEAFF. The CDR3 DNA sequence: TGCAGCGGCGGGACAGGGGGGGTCAACACTGAAGCTTTCTTT.

The rearrangement links TRBV9 to TRBJ2-1, with no clear D. In germline, CDR1 is SGDLS, CDR2 YYNGEE. This CDR3 region has 15 residues. Trimming removed 0 bases from V and 0 bases from J, with 7 bases in between. The CDR3 is CASSVVDRSYNEQFF. For the CDR3, the DNA is TGTGCCAGCAGCGTAGTAGATCGCTCCTACAATGAGCAGTTCTTC. The complete variable domain, with remaining parts taken from reference TRBV9 and TRBJ2-1, reads DSGVTQTPKHLITATGQRVTLRCSPRSGDLSVYWYQQSLDQGLQFLIQYYNGEERAKGNILERFSAQQFPDLHSELNLSSLELGDSALYFCASSVVDRSYNEQFFGPGTRLTVL.

The rearrangement uses TRBV9 and TRBJ2-3; 8 bases are a match to TRBD2. The CDR3 totals 19 residues. Germline assignment: CDR1 SGDLS and CDR2 YYNGEE. V gave up 0 bases and J gave up 0 bases; unmatched junction bases: 12. CDR3 in DNA: TGTGCCAGCAGCGTAGTAGGACTAGTCCCGGGGGGGAGCACAGATACGCAGTATTTT. It codes for CASSVVGLVPGGSTDTQYF.

This chain connects TRBV5-1 to TRBJ1-3; D may be TRBD1 (5 bases). CDR1 and CDR2 from the germline V gene are SGHRS and YFSETQ. Trimming stripped 8 bases from V and 4 bases from J, with 7 bases between. This CDR3 is 11 amino acids long. For the CDR3, the DNA is TGCGCCAGTCAGGGAGGAAACACCATATATTTT. As protein: CASQGGNTIYF. The complete variable domain, with remaining parts taken from reference TRBV5-1 and TRBJ1-3, reads KAGVTQTPRYLIKTRGQQVTLSCSPISGHRSVSWYQQTPGQGLQFLFEYFSETQRNKGNFPGRFSGRQFSNSRSEMNVSTLELGDSALYLCASQGGNTIYFGEGSWLTVV.